The entry below gives a single T cell receptor beta chain sequence along with its context. V lost 0 bases, J lost 8 bases, and 8 bases stayed unmatched. Germline V gene lookup returns CDR1 SNHLY and CDR2 FYNNEI. The CDR3 runs to 16 residues. The sample belongs to a study of technical replicates of blood from a few donors. Sequencing used immunoSEQ multiplex PCR; TCRdb keeps in-frame clones, though not all of them. The sample holds tens of thousands of clones, 94% seen once. Material for sequencing was T cells isolated from PBMCs. V usage is TRBV2 and J usage is TRBJ2-1; 9 bases agree with TRBD2. This clonotype originated in a human donor in good health. CDR3 DNA sequence: TGTGCCAGCAGTGAAGCGGGTGAGCGGGAGGAGGATGAGCAGTTCTTC. Protein: CASSEAGEREEDEQFF.